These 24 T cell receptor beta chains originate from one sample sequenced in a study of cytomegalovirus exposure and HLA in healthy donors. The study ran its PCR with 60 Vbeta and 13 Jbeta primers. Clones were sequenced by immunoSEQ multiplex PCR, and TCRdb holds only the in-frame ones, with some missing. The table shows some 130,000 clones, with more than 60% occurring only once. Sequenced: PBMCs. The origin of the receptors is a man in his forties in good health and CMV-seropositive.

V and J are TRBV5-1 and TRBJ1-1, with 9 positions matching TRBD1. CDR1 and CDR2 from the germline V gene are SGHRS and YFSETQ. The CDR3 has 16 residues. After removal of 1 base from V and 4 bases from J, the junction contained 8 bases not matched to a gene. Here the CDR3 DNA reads TGCGCCAGCAGCTTGATGCCACAGGGGGCGAGCACTGAAGCTTTCTTT. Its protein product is CASSLMPQGASTEAFF.

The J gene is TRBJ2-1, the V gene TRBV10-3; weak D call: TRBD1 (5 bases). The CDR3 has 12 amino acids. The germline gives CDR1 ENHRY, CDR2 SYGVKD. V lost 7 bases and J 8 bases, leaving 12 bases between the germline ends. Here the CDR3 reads CAIKGQGDEQFF. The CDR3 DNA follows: TGTGCCATCAAGGGGCAGGGTGATGAGCAGTTCTTC.

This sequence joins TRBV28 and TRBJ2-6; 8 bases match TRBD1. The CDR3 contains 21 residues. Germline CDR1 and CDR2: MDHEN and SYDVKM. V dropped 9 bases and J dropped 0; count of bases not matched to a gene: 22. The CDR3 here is CASHTLRPGTGVSSGANVLTF. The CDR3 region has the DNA TGTGCCAGTCACACTTTAAGACCGGGGACAGGCGTTAGCTCTGGGGCCAACGTCCTGACTTTC.

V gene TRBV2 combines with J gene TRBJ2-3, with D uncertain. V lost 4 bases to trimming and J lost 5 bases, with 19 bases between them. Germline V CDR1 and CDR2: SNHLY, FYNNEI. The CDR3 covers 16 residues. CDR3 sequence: CASSVSVPKTRDTQYF. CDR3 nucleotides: TGTGCCAGCAGTGTGTCGGTTCCCAAAACCCGAGATACGCAGTATTTT.

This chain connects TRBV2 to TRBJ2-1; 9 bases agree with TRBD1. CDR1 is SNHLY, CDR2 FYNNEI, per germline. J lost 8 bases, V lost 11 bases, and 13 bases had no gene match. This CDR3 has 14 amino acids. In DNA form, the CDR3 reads TGTGCCTCCAAGCAACAGGGGGCCAGGGATGAGCAGTTCTTC. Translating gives CASKQQGARDEQFF.

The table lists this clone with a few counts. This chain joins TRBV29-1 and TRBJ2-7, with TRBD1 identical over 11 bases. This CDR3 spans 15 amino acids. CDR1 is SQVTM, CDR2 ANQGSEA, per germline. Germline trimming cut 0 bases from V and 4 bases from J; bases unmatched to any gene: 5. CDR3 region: CSVEDAGQGGYEQYF. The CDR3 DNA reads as TGCAGCGTTGAAGATGCGGGACAGGGGGGGTACGAGCAGTACTTC.

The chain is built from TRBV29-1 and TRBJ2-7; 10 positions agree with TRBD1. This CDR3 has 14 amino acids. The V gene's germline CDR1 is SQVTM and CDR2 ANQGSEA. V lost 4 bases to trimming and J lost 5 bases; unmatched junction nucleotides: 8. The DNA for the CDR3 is TGCAGCGTTGGTGGGGACAGGGGAATCAACGAGCAGTACTTC. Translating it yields CSVGGDRGINEQYF.

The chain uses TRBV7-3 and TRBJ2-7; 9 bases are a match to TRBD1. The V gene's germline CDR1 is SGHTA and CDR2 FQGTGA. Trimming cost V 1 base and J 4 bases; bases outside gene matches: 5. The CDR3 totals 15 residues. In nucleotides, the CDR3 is TGTGCCAGCAGCTTAATTCACGACAGGGGGTACGAGCAGTACTTC. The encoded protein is CASSLIHDRGYEQYF.

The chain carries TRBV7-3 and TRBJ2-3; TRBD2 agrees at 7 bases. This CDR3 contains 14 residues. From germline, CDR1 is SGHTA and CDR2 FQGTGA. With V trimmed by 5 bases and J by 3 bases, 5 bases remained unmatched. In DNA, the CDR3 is TGTGCCAGCAGCCTTAGCGGGCCGACAGATACGCAGTATTTT. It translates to CASSLSGPTDTQYF.

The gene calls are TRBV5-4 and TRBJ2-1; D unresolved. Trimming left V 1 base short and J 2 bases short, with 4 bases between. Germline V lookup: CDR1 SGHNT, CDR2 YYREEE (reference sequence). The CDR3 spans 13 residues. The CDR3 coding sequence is TGTGCCAGCAGCTTGTCTGCCTACAATGAGCAGTTCTTC. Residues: CASSLSAYNEQFF.

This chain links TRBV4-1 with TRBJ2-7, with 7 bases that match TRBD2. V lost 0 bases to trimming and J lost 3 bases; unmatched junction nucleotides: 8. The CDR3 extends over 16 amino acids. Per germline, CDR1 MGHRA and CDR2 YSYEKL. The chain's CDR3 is CASSQDGEGIGYEQYF. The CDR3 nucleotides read TGCGCCAGCAGCCAAGATGGGGAGGGTATAGGCTACGAGCAGTACTTC.

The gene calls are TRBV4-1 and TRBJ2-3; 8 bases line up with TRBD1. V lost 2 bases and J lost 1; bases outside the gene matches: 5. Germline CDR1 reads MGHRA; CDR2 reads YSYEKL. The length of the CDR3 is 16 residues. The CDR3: CASSQTPGQGTDTQYF. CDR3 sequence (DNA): TGCGCCAGCAGCCAAACCCCGGGACAGGGCACAGATACGCAGTATTTT.

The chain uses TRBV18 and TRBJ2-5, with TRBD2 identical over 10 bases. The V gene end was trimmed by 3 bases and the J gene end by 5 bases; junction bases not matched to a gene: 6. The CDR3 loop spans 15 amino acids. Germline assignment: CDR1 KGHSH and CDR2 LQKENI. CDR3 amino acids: CASSPLSGGAETQYF. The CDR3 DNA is TGTGCCAGCTCACCCTTAAGCGGGGGGGCGGAGACCCAGTACTTC.

The CDR3 nucleotides read TGTGCCAGCACCGTGGGCCAGGGCCCCAATCAGCCCCAGCATTTT. Its protein product is CASTVGQGPNQPQHF. The chain employs TRBV28 and TRBJ1-5, with a tentative D call TRBD1 (5 bases). The germline V gene has CDR1 MDHEN and CDR2 SYDVKM. The CDR3 spans 15 residues. V lost 7 bases and J lost 3, with 16 bases in between.

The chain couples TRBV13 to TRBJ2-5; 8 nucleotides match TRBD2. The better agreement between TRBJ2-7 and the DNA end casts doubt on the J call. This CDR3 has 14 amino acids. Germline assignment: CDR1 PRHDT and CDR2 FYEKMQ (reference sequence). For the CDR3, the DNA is TGTGCCAGCAGCTTATTCTCGGGGGGGTACGAGCAGTACTTC. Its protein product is CASSLFSGGYEQYF.

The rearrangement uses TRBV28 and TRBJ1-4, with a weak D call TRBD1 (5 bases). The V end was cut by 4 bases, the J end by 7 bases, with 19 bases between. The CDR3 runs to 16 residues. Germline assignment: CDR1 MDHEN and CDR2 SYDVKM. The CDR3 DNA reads TGTGCCAGCAGTTCCACGATGGGGACCGGGGGTGAAAAACTGTTTTTT. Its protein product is CASSSTMGTGGEKLFF.

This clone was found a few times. Written as DNA, the CDR3 is TGCGCCAGCAGCTTAGAACTAGCGGGACTTAGGGATACGCAGTATTTT. Its translation is CASSLELAGLRDTQYF. The chain combines TRBV5-1 with TRBJ2-3, with 10 nucleotides matching TRBD2. Germline V lookup: CDR1 SGHRS, CDR2 YFSETQ. The CDR3 sequence is 16 residues long. The V and J ends lost 2 bases and 6 bases, in that order; junction bases with no gene match: 9.

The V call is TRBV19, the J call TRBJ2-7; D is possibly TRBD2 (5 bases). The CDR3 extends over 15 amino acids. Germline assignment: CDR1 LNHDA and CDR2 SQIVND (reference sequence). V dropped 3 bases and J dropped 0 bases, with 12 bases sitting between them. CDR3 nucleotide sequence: TGTGCCAGTAGTATCGCCCCTGGGAGCTCCTACGAGCAGTACTTC. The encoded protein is CASSIAPGSSYEQYF.

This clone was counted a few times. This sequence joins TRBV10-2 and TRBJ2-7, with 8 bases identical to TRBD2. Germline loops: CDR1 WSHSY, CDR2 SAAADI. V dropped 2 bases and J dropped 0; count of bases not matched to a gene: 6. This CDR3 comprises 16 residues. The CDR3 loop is CASSEPYSGISYEQYF. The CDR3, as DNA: TGCGCCAGCAGTGAGCCGTATAGCGGGATCTCCTACGAGCAGTACTTC.

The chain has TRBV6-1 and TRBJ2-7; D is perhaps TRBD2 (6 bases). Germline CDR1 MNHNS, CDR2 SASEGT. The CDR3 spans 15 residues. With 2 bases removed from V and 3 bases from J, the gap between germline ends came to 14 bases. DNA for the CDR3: TGTGCCAGCAGTGAATATGGAGGGGCCGACTACGAGCAGTACTTC. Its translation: CASSEYGGADYEQYF.

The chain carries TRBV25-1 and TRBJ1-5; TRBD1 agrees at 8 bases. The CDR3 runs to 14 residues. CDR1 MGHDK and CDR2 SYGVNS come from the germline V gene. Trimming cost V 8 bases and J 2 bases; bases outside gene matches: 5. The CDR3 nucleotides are TGTGCCAGCGGCGGACAGGGTGGCAATCAGCCCCAGCATTTT. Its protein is CASGGQGGNQPQHF.

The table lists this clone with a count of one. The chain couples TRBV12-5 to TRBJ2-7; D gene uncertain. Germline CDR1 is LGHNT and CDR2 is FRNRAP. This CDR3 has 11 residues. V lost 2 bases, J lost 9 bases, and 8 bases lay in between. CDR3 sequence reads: CASGLSFRQYF. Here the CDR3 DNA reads TGTGCTAGTGGTTTGTCCTTTCGGCAGTACTTC.

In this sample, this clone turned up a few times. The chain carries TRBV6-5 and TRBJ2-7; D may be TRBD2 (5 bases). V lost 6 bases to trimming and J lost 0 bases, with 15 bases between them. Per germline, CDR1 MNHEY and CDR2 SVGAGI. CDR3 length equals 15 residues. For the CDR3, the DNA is TGTGCCAGCAGCACGGGAAGCAGGAACTCCTACGAGCAGTACTTC. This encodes CASSTGSRNSYEQYF.

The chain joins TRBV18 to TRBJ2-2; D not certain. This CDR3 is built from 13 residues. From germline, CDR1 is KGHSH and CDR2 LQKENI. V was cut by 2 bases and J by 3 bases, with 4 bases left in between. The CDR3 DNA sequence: TGTGCCAGCTCACCATCCGACACCGGGGAGCTGTTTTTT. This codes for CASSPSDTGELFF.